The next 9 T cell receptor beta chains were all read from a single sample in a study of CD8 T cells in Susac syndrome. Random-hexamer reverse transcription was applied to about 0.5 to 1 ug RNA. TCRdb re-called the immunoSEQ multiplex PCR reads with MiXCR, one entry per CDR3 protein. Altogether over 300,000 distinct CDR3 sequences are present, about 91% being singletons, with the ten largest covering 0.065%. Material: CD4+ T cells from PBMCs. Source of these receptors: a human donor with multiple sclerosis.

V usage is TRBV11-2 and J usage is TRBJ1-2, with a tentative D call TRBD1 (5 bases). The germline V and J ends were trimmed by 6 bases and 2 bases, with 13 bases remaining between them. Germline-derived CDR1 and CDR2 are SGHAT and FQNNGV. The CDR3 covers 14 residues. The CDR3 coding sequence is TGTGCCAGCAGTCCGGGACCTTTGAACTATGGCTACACCTTC. The encoded protein is CASSPGPLNYGYTF.

The chain is built from TRBV2 and TRBJ2-5; D possibly corresponds to TRBD1 (5 bases). V dropped 7 bases and J dropped 5 bases, with 14 bases sitting between them. CDR1 and CDR2 (germline): SNHLY, FYNNEI. The CDR3 covers 13 residues. The CDR3 loop reads CASKPQGLETQYF. CDR3 coding DNA: TGTGCCAGCAAGCCCCAGGGCCTCGAGACCCAGTACTTC.

This clonotype came up a few times. The chain joins TRBV7-3 to TRBJ2-3; D uncertain. From germline, CDR1 is SGHTA and CDR2 FQGTGA. The V end lost 6 bases, the J end lost 0 bases, and 10 bases lay between the germline ends. The CDR3 is 14 amino acids. The CDR3 DNA reads as TGTGCCAGCAGTCCTGGTGCTAGCACAGATACGCAGTATTTT. Amino acids: CASSPGASTDTQYF.

CDR3 DNA: TGTGCCAGCAGCAAAGCGCCGGGACAGGGGAATTCACCCCTCCACTTT. It translates to CASSKAPGQGNSPLHF. The V call is TRBV21-1, the J call TRBJ1-6; TRBD1, as called in the table, went unchecked against the DNA. TRBV21-1 is a listed pseudogene. The CDR3 extends over 16 amino acids.

The V call is TRBV29-1, the J call TRBJ1-2, with a weak D call TRBD1 (6 bases). V was shortened by 6 bases and J by 2 bases, with 10 bases between the two germline ends. The germline gives CDR1 SQVTM, CDR2 ANQGSEA. The CDR3 covers 12 residues. CDR3 DNA sequence: TGCAGCGTGGCAGGGGCCAACTATGGCTACACCTTC. Its translation: CSVAGANYGYTF.

The rearrangement links TRBV20-1 to TRBJ1-1; no firm D call. The CDR3 length is 12 residues. CDR1 and CDR2 from the germline V gene are DFQATT and SNEGSKA (reference sequence). V lost 3 bases, J lost 2 bases, and 7 bases lay in between. CDR3 coding DNA: TGCAGTGCTAGCCCCCTCAACACTGAAGCTTTCTTT. Its translation is CSASPLNTEAFF.

This chain links TRBV20-1 with TRBJ1-1; D remains unclear. Trimming took off 1 base at V and 6 bases at J, with 6 bases between the two ends. The CDR3 has 11 residues. The germline gives CDR1 DFQATT, CDR2 SNEGSKA (reference sequence). The CDR3 sequence: CSARGRSEAFF. CDR3 nucleotide sequence: TGCAGTGCTAGAGGGAGATCTGAAGCTTTCTTT.

The chain joins TRBV5-6 to TRBJ1-1; 9 bases map to TRBD1. CDR1 SGHDT and CDR2 YYEEEE come from the germline V gene. Trimming at V came to 4 bases and at J to 6 bases, leaving 10 bases not matched to a gene. This CDR3 contains 15 residues. The CDR3 nucleotides read TGTGCCAGCAGCCGTCCCGGGACAGGGCGCCCTGAAGCTTTCTTT. Its protein is CASSRPGTGRPEAFF.

V and J are TRBV24-1 and TRBJ2-5; D ambiguous. CDR1 is KGHDR, CDR2 SFDVKD, per germline. The V end was cut by 8 bases, the J end by 0 bases, with 6 bases between. CDR3 length: 12 amino acids. The CDR3 DNA is TGTGCCACCAAGCTGGACCAAGAGACCCAGTACTTC. Amino acid sequence: CATKLDQETQYF.